Listed here are 25 T cell receptor beta chains from one sample, sequenced in a study of cytomegalovirus exposure and HLA in healthy donors. Both 60 Vbeta primers and 13 Jbeta primers went into the PCR. TCRdb's table, derived via immunoSEQ multiplex PCR, lists solely in-frame clones and lacks some. The repertoire holds hundreds of thousands of clones, with over 65% as singletons. Sequencing used PBMCs. Receptors were obtained from a man aged 18 to 30 in good health and CMV-seronegative.

This clone was detected a few times. V and J are TRBV6-1 and TRBJ2-7, with D possibly matching TRBD1 (5 bases). Germline CDR1 MNHNS, CDR2 SASEGT. The CDR3 covers 13 residues. Trimming left V 6 bases short and J 3 bases short, with 12 bases between. The CDR3 DNA follows: TGTGCCAGCAGCGGCTCAGGGCTCTACGAGCAGTACTTC. Translation: CASSGSGLYEQYF.

In this sample, this clone turned up a few times. The rearrangement joins TRBV28 to TRBJ2-5, with D maybe TRBD2 (5 bases). The germline V gene encodes CDR1 MDHEN and CDR2 SYDVKM. V was pared by 2 bases and J by 11 bases, with 12 bases between. The CDR3 is made up of 12 amino acids. The DNA for the CDR3 is TGTGCCAGCAGTTTAGAGTGGGGAGAGCAGTACTTC. This codes for CASSLEWGEQYF. The full variable domain, in which reference TRBV28 and TRBJ2-5 provide the parts outside the CDR3, is DVKVTQSSRYLVKRTGEKVFLECVQDMDHENMFWYRQDPGLGLRLIYFSYDVKMKEKGDIPEGYSVSREKKERFSLILESASTNQTSMYLCASSLEWGEQYFGPGTRLLVL.

This chain connects TRBV15 to TRBJ1-5; D possibly corresponds to TRBD1 (6 bases). Germline CDR1 LNHNV, CDR2 YYDKDF (reference sequence). CDR3 size: 16 residues. Trimming removed 1 base from V and 1 base from J, with 11 bases in between. The CDR3 is CATSRVGGQSNQPQHF. Here the CDR3 DNA reads TGTGCCACCAGCAGAGTGGGGGGGCAGAGCAATCAGCCCCAGCATTTT.

The chain uses TRBV29-1 and TRBJ2-5; weak D call: TRBD2 (5 bases). The J call may be mistaken, given a closer DNA end match to TRBJ2-7. This CDR3 has 12 amino acids. Germline assignment: CDR1 SQVTM and CDR2 ANQGSEA. CDR3 loop: CSVDLGVYEQYF. Written as DNA, the CDR3 is TGCAGCGTTGATCTGGGAGTCTACGAGCAGTACTTC.

The V gene is TRBV6-1, the J gene TRBJ2-5; 7 bases line up with TRBD1. V shed 5 bases, J shed 1 base, and the junction held 4 bases outside the gene matches. The CDR3 is made up of 14 amino acids. CDR1 and CDR2 from the germline V gene are MNHNS and SASEGT. This CDR3 reads CASSKGQAQETQYF. The CDR3 nucleotides read TGTGCCAGCAGTAAAGGACAGGCCCAAGAGACCCAGTACTTC.

The genes are TRBV6-6 and TRBJ1-1, with 7 bases matching TRBD1. The J segment lost 10 bases and the V segment lost 2 bases, leaving 10 bases of the junction unmatched. The CDR3 is 14 residues long. Germline CDR1 and CDR2: MNHNY and SVGAGI (reference sequence). In DNA form, the CDR3 reads TGTGCCAGCAGTTACATAAAGGACAGGAGGGTAGCTTTCTTT. Residues: CASSYIKDRRVAFF.

The CDR3 loop is CASSATGSNEQYF. CDR3 coding DNA: TGTGCCAGCAGCGCGACAGGGTCCAACGAGCAGTACTTC. The chain carries TRBV5-6 and TRBJ2-7, with 7 bases fitting TRBD1. In germline, CDR1 is SGHDT, CDR2 YYEEEE. V was pared by 4 bases and J by 5 bases, with 6 bases of the junction left unmatched. The CDR3 runs 13 residues.

The chain combines TRBV6-5 with TRBJ1-2; 8 bases match TRBD1. The CDR3 runs to 16 residues. The V gene's germline CDR1 is MNHEY and CDR2 SVGAGI. The V and J ends lost 4 bases and 1 base, in that order; junction bases with no gene match: 8. CDR3 in amino acids: CASSSQDRANNYGYTF. For the CDR3, the DNA is TGTGCCAGCAGTTCCCAGGACAGGGCTAATAACTATGGCTACACCTTC.

This clone has just one count. The V gene is TRBV10-1, the J gene TRBJ2-3; the match to TRBD2 covers 10 bases. The CDR3 totals 13 residues. Germline CDR1 reads WNHNN; CDR2 reads SYGVQD (reference sequence). The J segment lost 11 bases and the V segment lost 0 bases, leaving 2 bases of the junction unmatched. The CDR3 nucleotides read TGCGCCAGCAGTGAGTCGATAGCGGGGGGGCAGTATTTT. This gives the protein CASSESIAGGQYF.

The rearrangement joins TRBV29-1 to TRBJ2-3; D is perhaps TRBD2 (6 bases). Per the germline V gene, CDR1 is SQVTM and CDR2 is ANQGSEA. V lost 2 bases and J 0 bases, leaving 9 bases between the germline ends. The CDR3 length is 14 residues. Written as DNA, the CDR3 is TGCAGCGTTGAACCCGGGACTAGCACAGATACGCAGTATTTT. It specifies CSVEPGTSTDTQYF.

The genes are TRBV7-9 and TRBJ2-3; 9 bases map to TRBD2. This CDR3 region has 17 residues. CDR1 and CDR2 from the germline V gene are SEHNR and FQNEAQ (reference sequence). The junction had 5 bases not matched to a gene; V was cut back by 1 base and J by 0 bases. The CDR3 DNA reads as TGTGCCAGCAGCTTAGGCGTTACTAGCGGGAGCACAGATACGCAGTATTTT. This codes for CASSLGVTSGSTDTQYF.

This clone has only one observation. The genes are TRBV11-2 and TRBJ2-3, with D possibly TRBD2 on 6 matching bases. CDR3 length: 15 residues. Trimming shortened V by 5 bases and J by 5 bases, and 17 bases separated the two germline ends. Germline V gene sequence: CDR1 SGHAT, CDR2 FQNNGV. The CDR3 sequence is CASSPWGGALDTQYF. CDR3 DNA sequence: TGTGCCAGCAGCCCGTGGGGAGGCGCATTAGATACGCAGTATTTT.

The chain recombines TRBV5-6 with TRBJ1-4; TRBD1 might be the D (5 bases). CDR1 and CDR2 (germline): SGHDT, YYEEEE. The CDR3 extends over 16 amino acids. Trimming shortened V by 3 bases and J by 0 bases, and 12 bases separated the two germline ends. CDR3 coding DNA: TGTGCCAGCAGCTCTCCCGACAGTGCAACTAATGAAAAACTGTTTTTT. This encodes CASSSPDSATNEKLFF. Complete variable domain (other parts from reference TRBV5-6 and TRBJ1-4): DAGVTQSPTHLIKTRGQQVTLRCSPKSGHDTVSWYQQALGQGPQFIFQYYEEEERQRGNFPDRFSGHQFPNYSSELNVNALLLGDSALYLCASSSPDSATNEKLFFGSGTQLSVL.

The table lists this clone with a few counts. The chain uses TRBV5-3 and TRBJ1-2, with D perhaps TRBD1 (6 bases). TRBV5-3 is an open reading frame whose function is uncertain. V lost 4 bases and J 4 bases, leaving 17 bases between the germline ends. This CDR3 region has 15 residues. In DNA, the CDR3 is TGTGCCAGAAGCCTGAGAGACAGGAGTTTCTATGGCTACACCTTC. This encodes CARSLRDRSFYGYTF.

The chain uses TRBV15 and TRBJ1-5; D is unresolved. Between the trimmed V and J ends, which lost 0 bases and 7 bases, there was a span of 13 bases. CDR1 and CDR2 from the germline V gene are LNHNV and YYDKDF (reference sequence). The CDR3 spans 15 residues. The CDR3 protein is CATSRDPGSGQPQHF. In nucleotides, the CDR3 is TGTGCCACCAGCAGAGATCCGGGCAGCGGACAGCCCCAGCATTTT.

As concerns this clone: The junction differs from germline at one of its ends, possibly a read error. The sample holds other DNA sequences that translate to the same CDR3. CDR3 sequence (DNA): TGTGCCAGCAGCTTAGTGGGCAACGAGCAATACTTC. Amino acids: CASSLVGNEQYF. The chain carries TRBV7-9 and TRBJ2-7; no reliable D call. This CDR3 contains 12 residues. CDR1 is SEHNR and CDR2 is FQNEAQ in the germline V gene (reference sequence).

This clone was seen a handful of times. The chain combines TRBV5-4 with TRBJ2-2; the match to TRBD2 covers 12 bases. The CDR3 has 16 amino acids. J was trimmed by 2 bases and V by 5 bases; bases with no gene match: 4. Per the germline V gene, CDR1 is SGHNT and CDR2 is YYREEE (reference sequence). As DNA, the CDR3 is TGTGCCAGCAGTTTCGGACTAGCGGGAAACACCGGGGAGCTGTTTTTT. The encoded protein is CASSFGLAGNTGELFF.

A remark on this clone: This specimen includes other DNA sequences encoding the same CDR3. The J gene is TRBJ2-5, the V gene TRBV19, with 13 bases that match TRBD2. This CDR3 has 16 residues. J was trimmed by 4 bases and V by 3 bases; bases with no gene match: 5. Germline V gene data show CDR1 as LNHDA and CDR2 as SQIVND (reference sequence). The CDR3 region is CASSIRTSGSRETQYF. In DNA, the CDR3 is TGTGCCAGTAGTATTAGGACTAGCGGGAGTCGAGAGACCCAGTACTTC.

The chain has TRBV6-5 and TRBJ2-7; 8 bases agree with TRBD1. This CDR3 region has 16 residues. CDR1 and CDR2 (germline): MNHEY, SVGAGI. The V segment lost 2 bases and the J segment 7 bases; nucleotides outside the gene matches: 13. CDR3 DNA: TGTGCCAGCAGTTACCTTCCCGGGACAGGCCCTCGGGAGCAGTACTTC. Protein sequence: CASSYLPGTGPREQYF.

CDR3 protein: CASSGSDRRTYEQYF. The CDR3 DNA sequence: TGTGCCAGCAGTGGATCGGACAGGCGAACCTACGAGCAGTACTTC. The genes are TRBV28 and TRBJ2-7; 7 bases map to TRBD1. J was trimmed by 2 bases and V by 5 bases; bases with no gene match: 9. This CDR3 has 15 residues. The V gene's germline CDR1 is MDHEN and CDR2 SYDVKM.

V and J are TRBV25-1 and TRBJ1-5; no clear D. The germline V and J ends were trimmed by 11 bases and 1 base, with 15 bases remaining between them. The germline CDR1 and CDR2 sequences are MGHDK and SYGVNS. The CDR3 covers 14 residues. The CDR3 nucleotides are TGTGCCTCAGCGGAGAAATCGAGCAATCAGCCCCAGCATTTT. Its translation: CASAEKSSNQPQHF.

In its sample, this clone was seen once. J is TRBJ2-1 and V is TRBV7-8; 10 bases line up with TRBD2. The germline V gene has CDR1 SGHVS and CDR2 FQNEAQ. The CDR3 totals 13 residues. Trimming removed 4 bases from V and 10 bases from J; junction bases left unmatched: 4. The CDR3 loop is CASSSGLASEQFF. In nucleotides, the CDR3 is TGTGCCAGCAGCTCGGGACTAGCGAGCGAGCAGTTCTTC.

As for this clone: One end of the junction does not line up with germline, which may come from a read error. The gene calls are TRBV7-7 and TRBJ2-2; 9 bases are a match to TRBD1. Looked up from germline, CDR1 is SSHAT and CDR2 is FNYEAQ (reference sequence). CDR3 size: 15 residues. CDR3 amino acids: CASSWGQGLAGELFF. The CDR3 nucleotides are TGTGCTAGCAGCTGGGGACAGGGCCTGGCCGGGGAGCTGTTTTTT.

The gene calls are TRBV7-9 and TRBJ2-1; 7 bases are a match to TRBD2. The CDR3 covers 14 residues. V gave up 2 bases and J gave up 4 bases; unmatched junction bases: 2. Germline loops: CDR1 SEHNR, CDR2 FQNEAQ (reference sequence). CDR3 coding DNA: TGTGCCAGCAGCTTACTAGCGGATTACAATGAGCAGTTCTTC. It encodes CASSLLADYNEQFF.

The rearrangement uses TRBV7-9 and TRBJ2-1; 8 bases fit TRBD2. CDR1 is SEHNR, CDR2 FQNEAQ, per germline (reference sequence). There are 14 residues in the CDR3. After removal of 6 bases from V and 2 bases from J, the junction contained 3 bases not matched to a gene. CDR3 protein: CASRASGPYNEQFF. CDR3 DNA sequence: TGTGCCAGCAGAGCTAGCGGGCCCTACAATGAGCAGTTCTTC.